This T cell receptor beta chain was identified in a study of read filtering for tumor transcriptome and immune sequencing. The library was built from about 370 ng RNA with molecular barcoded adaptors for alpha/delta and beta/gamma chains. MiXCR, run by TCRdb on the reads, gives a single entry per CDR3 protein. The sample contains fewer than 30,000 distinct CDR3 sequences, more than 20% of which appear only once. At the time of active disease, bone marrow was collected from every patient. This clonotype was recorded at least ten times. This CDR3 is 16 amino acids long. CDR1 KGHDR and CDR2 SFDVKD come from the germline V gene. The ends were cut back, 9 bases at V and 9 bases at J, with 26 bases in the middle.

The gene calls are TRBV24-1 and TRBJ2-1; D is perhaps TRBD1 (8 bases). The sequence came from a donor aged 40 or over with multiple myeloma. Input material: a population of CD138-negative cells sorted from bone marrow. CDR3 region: CATEGQGAGVRGEQFF. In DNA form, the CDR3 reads TGTGCCACCGAAGGTCAGGGGGCGGGAGTTCGGGGTGAGCAGTTCTTC.